The subject of this entry is one T cell receptor beta chain. The record originates from a study of blood T cell repertoires in COVID-19. The germline gives CDR1 LNHDA, CDR2 SQIVND (reference sequence). The V segment lost 0 bases and the J segment 5 bases; nucleotides outside the gene matches: 5. CDR3 length: 16 residues. Data came from immunoSEQ multiplex PCR; TCRdb stores just in-frame clones and leaves some out. The sample yields some 120,000 clones, more than 65% seen once. The chain uses TRBV19 and TRBJ2-5; 11 bases align to TRBD2. Sequencing was done on a sample of peripheral blood. The receptor was isolated from a human donor in a cohort sampled during active COVID-19. The CDR3 spells CASSIDRASGRETQYF. The CDR3 DNA reads TGTGCCAGTAGTATAGATCGGGCTAGCGGGAGGGAGACCCAGTACTTC. Complete variable domain (other parts from reference TRBV19 and TRBJ2-5): DGGITQSPKYLFRKEGQNVTLSCEQNLNHDAMYWYRQDPGQGLRLIYYSQIVNDFQKGDIAEGYSVSREKKESFPLTVTSAQKNPTAFYLCASSIDRASGRETQYFGPGTRLLVL.